This T cell receptor beta chain was sequenced for a study of shared clonotypes between healthy human individuals. Germline V gene sequence: CDR1 SGHVS, CDR2 FQNEAQ. V was clipped by 3 bases and J by 3 bases; unmatched bases: 8. The CDR3 has 15 residues. The data were produced by immunoSEQ multiplex PCR, yet TCRdb's version contains in-frame clones alone and is incomplete. The table lists about 2.3 million clones, 90% to 95% of them singletons. The TCR comes from a man in his late teens or twenties in good health. Some clones in this sample may be carry-over from other donors' samples. The V gene is TRBV7-8, the J gene TRBJ2-7, with 7 bases matching TRBD1. The sample comprised naive CD4+ T cells from PBMCs. The subset was: CD45RA+ positively selected. The DNA for the CDR3 is TGTGCCAGCAGCTTGGGACGGGACAGCATCTACGAGCAGTACTTC. Residues: CASSLGRDSIYEQYF.